A single sample is the source of the 31 T cell receptor beta chains below, sequenced in a study of blood T cell repertoires in COVID-19. The method was immunoSEQ multiplex PCR; TCRdb's version includes in-frame clones alone and lacks a portion of them. The sample holds 110,000 to 150,000 clones, 88% seen once. Sequencing used peripheral blood. Receptor source: a man aged 65 to 79 with acute or convalescent COVID-19.

The V and J genes are TRBV10-2 and TRBJ2-5; 10 bases line up with TRBD2. The CDR3 contains 14 residues. The V and J ends lost 5 bases and 7 bases, in that order; junction bases with no gene match: 7. CDR1 WSHSY and CDR2 SAAADI come from the germline V gene. The CDR3 DNA follows: TGCGCCAGCAGTTCGAGCGGGGGGGCCGGGACCCAGTACTTC. Its translation: CASSSSGGAGTQYF.

A single count supports this clone. CDR3 in amino acids: CASSLADQETQYF. CDR3 coding DNA: TGTGCCAGCAGCTTAGCAGACCAAGAGACCCAGTACTTC. The chain employs TRBV13 and TRBJ2-5; D is uncertain. The germline gives CDR1 PRHDT, CDR2 FYEKMQ (reference sequence). This CDR3 is built from 13 residues. Deletions cut 1 base from V and 0 bases from J, with 3 bases between.

The rearrangement uses TRBV5-1 and TRBJ1-1; a weak D match, TRBD1 (5 bases). The V end was cut by 0 bases, the J end by 7 bases, with 10 bases between. CDR3 length: 13 residues. The germline CDR1 and CDR2 sequences are SGHRS and YFSETQ. The CDR3 sequence is CASSLEPGVEAFF. The CDR3 DNA reads as TGCGCCAGCAGCTTGGAGCCGGGGGTTGAAGCTTTCTTT.

The V call is TRBV15, the J call TRBJ1-2; D might be TRBD1 (5 bases). Trimming took 0 bases from V and 8 from J, leaving 13 bases between them. Germline V gene sequence: CDR1 LNHNV, CDR2 YYDKDF (reference sequence). The CDR3 has 14 residues. The CDR3 nucleotides read TGTGCCACCAGCAGAGATCAGGGAGGGGTCGGCTACACCTTC. It codes for CATSRDQGGVGYTF.

This chain uses TRBV19 with TRBJ2-1, with 9 nucleotides matching TRBD1. The CDR3 spans 15 residues. The germline V gene encodes CDR1 LNHDA and CDR2 SQIVND (reference sequence). The ends lost 7 bases at V and 3 bases at J; junction bases unmatched: 7. The CDR3 DNA follows: TGTGCCAGTACCTCCTGGGGACAGGGCTACAATGAGCAGTTCTTC. This translates into CASTSWGQGYNEQFF.

The chain's CDR3 is CASSAGTRLPNWGNEQFF. The DNA for the CDR3 is TGTGCCAGCAGCGCCGGGACAAGACTCCCGAACTGGGGCAATGAGCAGTTCTTC. The chain couples TRBV5-4 to TRBJ2-1; tentatively, D is TRBD1 (6 bases). This CDR3 is built from 18 residues. CDR1 and CDR2 from the germline V gene are SGHNT and YYREEE (reference sequence). Trimming left V 4 bases short and J 6 bases short, with 26 bases between.

This clone appeared once. The chain employs TRBV29-1 and TRBJ1-2; maybe TRBD1 (6 bases). Trimming removed 6 bases at V and 8 bases at J, with 19 bases between. The germline V gene encodes CDR1 SQVTM and CDR2 ANQGSEA. CDR3 length equals 13 residues. The CDR3 region is CSVVNPKGVGYTF. The CDR3 DNA follows: TGCAGCGTCGTCAACCCGAAGGGGGTCGGCTACACCTTC.

The V call is TRBV5-1, the J call TRBJ2-4, with 8 bases identical to TRBD2. Germline trimming cut 0 bases from V and 8 bases from J; bases unmatched to any gene: 4. Per the germline V gene, CDR1 is SGHRS and CDR2 is YFSETQ. The CDR3 consists of 14 residues. This CDR3 is CASSLGTAGDIQYF. CDR3 DNA: TGCGCCAGCAGCTTGGGGACAGCGGGGGACATTCAGTACTTC.

The chain combines TRBV29-1 with TRBJ2-5; D is uncertain. CDR3 length equals 12 residues. CDR1 and CDR2 from the germline V gene are SQVTM and ANQGSEA. Deletions cut 4 bases from V and 0 bases from J, with 6 bases between. Written as DNA, the CDR3 is TGCAGCGTTGCGGTGTACCAAGAGACCCAGTACTTC. Translating gives CSVAVYQETQYF.

The chain joins TRBV11-3 to TRBJ2-5, with 8 bases fitting TRBD1. The CDR3 is 14 residues long. Germline CDR1 is SGHNT and CDR2 is YENEEA. Trimming took 2 bases from V and 5 from J; bases not matched to a gene: 4. The CDR3 region is CASSLQGAVETQYF. CDR3 bases: TGTGCCAGCAGCTTACAGGGGGCTGTGGAGACCCAGTACTTC.

The rearrangement links TRBV10-3 to TRBJ2-7; 10 nucleotides match TRBD1. Germline V gene sequence: CDR1 ENHRY, CDR2 SYGVKD. This CDR3 comprises 15 residues. With V trimmed by 3 bases and J by 2 bases, 4 bases remained unmatched. This CDR3 is CAISEGTGAPYEQYF. The CDR3 DNA follows: TGTGCCATCAGTGAAGGGACAGGGGCGCCCTACGAGCAGTACTTC.

The V call is TRBV19, the J call TRBJ1-6; 9 bases fit TRBD1. CDR3 length equals 14 residues. The germline gives CDR1 LNHDA, CDR2 SQIVND (reference sequence). CDR3 DNA sequence: TGTGCGTCGGGACAGGGTTACTATAATTCACCCCTCCACTTT. This gives the protein CASGQGYYNSPLHF.

The CDR3 region is CASSIGRGMNTEAFF. DNA of the CDR3: TGTGCCAGTAGTATTGGCAGGGGCATGAACACTGAAGCTTTCTTT. The J gene is TRBJ1-1, the V gene TRBV19; weak D call: TRBD1 (6 bases). Trimming shortened V by 3 bases and J by 0 bases, and 11 bases separated the two germline ends. Germline V CDR1 and CDR2: LNHDA, SQIVND (reference sequence). The CDR3 contains 15 residues.

The genes are TRBV30 and TRBJ2-3; TRBD2 matches at 13 bases. The CDR3 runs 20 residues. V trimming: 5 bases; J trimming: 6 bases; junction bases outside the gene matches: 23. Germline V gene sequence: CDR1 GTSNPN, CDR2 SVGIG (reference sequence). DNA of the CDR3: TGTGCCTGGGACTCCGCCCGGGGGGGACGGACTAGCGGGAGCTTCGATACGCAGTATTTT. This gives the protein CAWDSARGGRTSGSFDTQYF.

The chain recombines TRBV5-1 with TRBJ2-7; 9 bases agree with TRBD1. Germline loops: CDR1 SGHRS, CDR2 YFSETQ. This CDR3 has 15 residues. V trimming: 1 base; J trimming: 0 bases; junction bases outside the gene matches: 2. The CDR3 DNA follows: TGCGCCAGCAGCTTGAGGACAGGGGACTCCTACGAGCAGTACTTC. It yields the protein CASSLRTGDSYEQYF.

The chain combines TRBV6-6 with TRBJ1-2, with 8 nucleotides matching TRBD1. Germline assignment: CDR1 MNHNY and CDR2 SVGAGI (reference sequence). The CDR3 has 12 amino acids. V lost 6 bases and J lost 11; bases outside the gene matches: 8. The CDR3 reads CASRSDRESYTF. Written as DNA, the CDR3 is TGTGCCAGCAGGTCGGACAGGGAAAGTTACACCTTC.

The chain recombines TRBV2 with TRBJ2-5; 8 nucleotides agree with TRBD2. This CDR3 spans 15 amino acids. CDR1 is SNHLY and CDR2 is FYNNEI in the germline V gene. The J segment lost 5 bases and the V segment lost 1 base, leaving 6 bases of the junction unmatched. The CDR3 nucleotides read TGTGCCAGCAGTGAAGACGGGGGGGCCGCCGAGACCCAGTACTTC. Amino acid sequence: CASSEDGGAAETQYF.

The rearrangement links TRBV7-2 to TRBJ1-2; 8 bases map to TRBD1. V lost 5 bases to trimming and J lost 3 bases; unmatched junction nucleotides: 8. The CDR3 has 15 residues. The germline V gene encodes CDR1 SGHTA and CDR2 FQGNSA. The CDR3, as DNA: TGTGCCAGCAGCCCTTACAGGGGGGAAGACTATGGCTACACCTTC. Its protein product is CASSPYRGEDYGYTF.

The chain uses TRBV5-1 and TRBJ2-3; the match to TRBD1 covers 8 bases. Germline CDR1 and CDR2: SGHRS and YFSETQ. Trimming at V came to 4 bases and at J to 5 bases, leaving 6 bases not matched to a gene. The CDR3 contains 14 residues. The CDR3 region has the DNA TGCGCCAGCAGCCCTGGACAGGGTATAGATACGCAGTATTTT. This sequence encodes CASSPGQGIDTQYF. Supplemented by reference TRBV5-1 and TRBJ2-3, the full variable domain reads KAGVTQTPRYLIKTRGQQVTLSCSPISGHRSVSWYQQTPGQGLQFLFEYFSETQRNKGNFPGRFSGRQFSNSRSEMNVSTLELGDSALYLCASSPGQGIDTQYFGPGTRLTVL.

This chain uses TRBV6-5 with TRBJ1-6; tentatively, D is TRBD1 (5 bases). Germline CDR1 and CDR2: MNHEY and SVGAGI. The CDR3 sequence is 13 residues long. V gave up 6 bases and J gave up 7 bases, with 10 bases separating them. CDR3 loop: CASRRDENSPLHF. The CDR3 region has the DNA TGTGCCAGCAGGCGGGACGAGAATTCACCCCTCCACTTT.

The genes are TRBV24-1 and TRBJ1-2, with 7 bases matching TRBD1. The CDR3 length is 12 residues. Germline trimming cut 9 bases from V and 2 bases from J; bases unmatched to any gene: 2. The germline V gene encodes CDR1 KGHDR and CDR2 SFDVKD. As DNA, the CDR3 is TGTGCCACCGGGGACAGCAACTATGGCTACACCTTC. It specifies CATGDSNYGYTF.

The J gene is TRBJ1-2, the V gene TRBV6-1; tentatively, D is TRBD1 (6 bases). Trimming took off 7 bases at V and 6 bases at J, with 21 bases between the two ends. The germline CDR1 and CDR2 sequences are MNHNS and SASEGT. This CDR3 comprises 15 residues. For the CDR3, the DNA is TGTGCCAGCAAAAACCCCTCCGGGACAACCAATGGCTACACCTTC. This codes for CASKNPSGTTNGYTF.

The rearrangement uses TRBV27 and TRBJ2-2, with D perhaps matching TRBD2 (6 bases). Trimming removed 3 bases at V and 5 bases at J, with 10 bases between. Germline CDR1 reads MNHEY; CDR2 reads SMNVEV (reference sequence). The CDR3 loop spans 14 amino acids. The DNA of the CDR3 is TGTGCCAGCAGTTTCGGGAGTAAGACCGGGGAGCTGTTTTTT. Translating it yields CASSFGSKTGELFF.

This clone was observed a few times. The chain uses TRBV27 and TRBJ2-7, with TRBD1 matching 8 bases. The V segment lost 2 bases and the J segment 3 bases; nucleotides outside the gene matches: 9. Germline V lookup: CDR1 MNHEY, CDR2 SMNVEV (reference sequence). CDR3 length: 16 residues. The CDR3: CASSLLTPTGDYEQYF. CDR3 bases: TGTGCCAGCAGTTTACTCACCCCGACAGGGGACTACGAGCAGTACTTC.

V is TRBV11-2 and J is TRBJ2-7; a weak D match, TRBD2 (7 bases). From germline, CDR1 is SGHAT and CDR2 FQNNGV. This CDR3 has 14 amino acids. Trimming stripped 3 bases from V and 5 bases from J, with 14 bases between. CDR3 bases: TGTGCCAGCAGCTTGGGGGGGCAGGTTAACGAGCAGTACTTC. Protein sequence: CASSLGGQVNEQYF.

The CDR3 region has the DNA TGCGCCAGCAGTGAGGCAGGGCGAAACACCATATATTTT. Translation: CASSEAGRNTIYF. The chain joins TRBV10-2 to TRBJ1-3; D may be TRBD1 (5 bases). The germline V and J ends were trimmed by 2 bases and 5 bases, with 7 bases remaining between them. The CDR3 spans 13 residues. Germline CDR1 and CDR2: WSHSY and SAAADI.

Only one count was recorded for this clone. The genes are TRBV4-1 and TRBJ1-6, with TRBD1 as a possible D gene (5 bases). Looked up from germline, CDR1 is MGHRA and CDR2 is YSYEKL. V lost 4 bases and J lost 6, with 13 bases in between. This CDR3 region has 15 residues. CDR3 sequence reads: CASSREQVSNSPLHF. DNA for the CDR3: TGCGCCAGCAGCCGGGAACAGGTTTCTAATTCACCCCTCCACTTT.

The chain recombines TRBV5-1 with TRBJ2-7; no clear D gene. Trimming stripped 2 bases from V and 0 bases from J, with 9 bases between. Germline lookup yields CDR1 SGHRS and CDR2 YFSETQ. The CDR3 length is 14 residues. The CDR3 DNA follows: TGCGCCAGCAGCTTTACGACAAACTCCTACGAGCAGTACTTC. This gives the protein CASSFTTNSYEQYF.

J is TRBJ2-1 and V is TRBV18, with D unclear. Germline V gene data show CDR1 as KGHSH and CDR2 as LQKENI. V was cut by 1 base and J by 7 bases, with 11 bases left in between. The CDR3 spans 14 residues. The DNA of the CDR3 is TGTGCCAGCTCACCACGGCTCGATAAAAATGAGCAGTTCTTC. Amino acid sequence: CASSPRLDKNEQFF.

CDR3 in amino acids: CASSSLQTENEAFF. The DNA of the CDR3 is TGCGCCAGCAGCTCCCTCCAGACGGAGAATGAAGCTTTCTTT. V and J are TRBV5-1 and TRBJ1-1, with D unclear. The CDR3 is made up of 14 amino acids. Looked up from germline, CDR1 is SGHRS and CDR2 is YFSETQ. The germline V and J ends were trimmed by 3 bases and 7 bases, with 16 bases remaining between them.

V and J are TRBV7-2 and TRBJ1-5; D possibly corresponds to TRBD1 (6 bases). The CDR3 is 13 residues long. V lost 1 base and J 6 bases, leaving 7 bases between the germline ends. The germline gives CDR1 SGHTA, CDR2 FQGNSA. CDR3 nucleotide sequence: TGTGCCAGCAGCTTAGACAGGGTTCAGCCCCAGCATTTT. Its translation: CASSLDRVQPQHF. The full variable domain, rest sourced from reference TRBV7-2 and TRBJ1-5, is GAGVSQSPSNKVTEKGKDVELRCDPISGHTALYWYRQSLGQGLEFLIYFQGNSAPDKSGLPSDRFSAERTGGSVSTLTIQRTQQEDSAVYLCASSLDRVQPQHFGDGTRLSIL.